This T cell receptor beta chain emerged from a study of blood T cells in healthy people across ages. Study-level points and caveats: Versus aged donors, long-lived donors had higher diversity and more naive CD4+ cells.

CDR1 and CDR2 (germline): LNHNV, YYDKDF (reference sequence). The CDR3 runs 12 residues. Through a sample-barcoded 5' primer and a J-beta primer mix, a second PCR was run for roughly 6 to 11 cycles. Every cDNA molecule carried a tag from a template-switch adaptor bearing 12 random nucleotides. TCRdb itself ran the 5' RACE reads through MiXCR, one entry per CDR3 protein. The sample carries about 570,000 distinct CDR3 sequences, roughly a quarter recorded once. A few counts support this clonotype. Its antigen is currently unknown. Sequence at one end of the junction differs from germline and may be a read error.

This chain joins TRBV15 and TRBJ1-2; 7 bases agree with TRBD1. This TCR was sampled from a woman in her seventies in good health. The sequenced sample was blood. CDR3: CVTSRTGYGYTF. The CDR3 DNA is TGTGTCACCAGCAGGACAGGTTATGGCTACACCTTC.